The table lists the clone carrying this T cell receptor (beta chain) with a few counts. The sample belongs to a study of HIV-infected patients and healthy controls. V lost 5 bases, J lost 5 bases, and 7 bases stayed unmatched. The CDR3 is made up of 14 amino acids. MiXCR, run by TCRdb on the 5' RACE reads, gives a single entry per CDR3 protein. The profile shows about 67,000 distinct CDR3 sequences, around 16% of them singletons. This sequence joins TRBV12-3 or TRBV12-4 and TRBJ2-5; 8 positions match TRBD1. Sequences were obtained from CD4+ T cells from blood. This sequence was found in a human donor in good health. The DNA of the CDR3 is TGTGCCAGCAGTGGCATCAGGGGGCTTGAGACCCAGTACTTC. As protein: CASSGIRGLETQYF.